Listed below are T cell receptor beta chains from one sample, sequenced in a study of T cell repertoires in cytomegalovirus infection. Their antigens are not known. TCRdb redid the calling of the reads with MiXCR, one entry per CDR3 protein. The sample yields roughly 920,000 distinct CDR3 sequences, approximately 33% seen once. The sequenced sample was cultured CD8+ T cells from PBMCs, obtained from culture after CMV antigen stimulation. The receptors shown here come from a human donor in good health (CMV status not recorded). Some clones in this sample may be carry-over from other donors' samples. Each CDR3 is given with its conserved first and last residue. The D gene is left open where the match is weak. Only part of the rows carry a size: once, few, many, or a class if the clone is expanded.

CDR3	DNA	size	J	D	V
CASRQGRSSEQYF	TGTGCCAGCAGACAAGGGAGGTCGAGTGAGCAGTACTTC	NA	TRBJ2-7	NA	TRBV14
CAKVTGELFF	TGTGCCAAGGTCACCGGGGAGCTGTTTTTT	NA	TRBJ2-2	NA	TRBV5-5
CASRAAGGQVTQYF	TGTGCCAGCAGAGCAGCGGGGGGGCAGGTGACCCAGTACTTC	NA	TRBJ2-5	TRBD2	TRBV27
CASSQAGTSSRDTQYF	TGCGCCAGCAGCCAAGCCGGGACCTCTAGTAGGGATACGCAGTATTTT	few	TRBJ2-3	NA	TRBV4-3
CSAREDGSRGRYTQYF	TGCAGTGCTAGAGAGGACGGATCACGAGGGCGATATACGCAGTATTTT	NA	TRBJ2-3	NA	TRBV20-1
CASSPTVGANYGYTF	TGTGCCAGCAGTCCGACAGTCGGTGCTAACTATGGCTACACCTTC	NA	TRBJ1-2	NA	TRBV12-3/TRBV12-4
CASSRDGGTAEAFF	TGTGCCAGTAGTAGAGACGGGGGGACGGCTGAAGCTTTCTTT	few	TRBJ1-1	NA	TRBV19
CASSRSGTSGAPRTGELFF	TGTGCCAGCAGCCGTTCCGGGACTAGCGGGGCCCCGAGGACCGGGGAGCTGTTTTTT	few	TRBJ2-2	TRBD2	TRBV3-1
CGTSARTEAFF	TGTGGCACGAGCGCCCGCACTGAAGCTTTCTTT	few	TRBJ1-1	NA	TRBV2
CASSSAQGAYNEQFF	TGTGCCAGCAGCTCCGCCCAGGGCGCCTACAATGAGCAGTTCTTC	few	TRBJ2-1	NA	TRBV7-9
CASSPTGRGPGPEAFF	TGTGCCAGCAGCCCCACCGGTCGGGGCCCGGGTCCTGAAGCTTTCTTT	many	TRBJ1-1	NA	TRBV7-6
CASRRAGPESYNEQFF	TGTGCCAGTAGGAGGGCAGGGCCCGAGAGCTACAATGAGCAGTTCTTC	many	TRBJ2-1	NA	TRBV2
CASSYRGSLYEQYF	TGTGCCAGTAGCTACAGGGGATCTTTGTACGAGCAGTACTTC	NA	TRBJ2-7	TRBD1	TRBV19
CASSLGNLPHYGYTF	TGTGCCAGCAGCTTGGGGAACCTCCCCCACTATGGCTACACCTTC	many	TRBJ1-2	NA	TRBV7-8
CASSLYQGMNTGELFF	TGTGCCAGCAGTTTATATCAGGGGATGAACACCGGGGAGCTGTTTTTT	few	TRBJ2-2	NA	TRBV27
CASSYSNSGGPSNEQFF	TGTGCCAGCAGTTACTCGAATAGCGGGGGACCGTCGAATGAGCAGTTCTTC	few	TRBJ2-1	TRBD2	TRBV6-8
CASSFGQGAVYGYTF	TGTGCCAGCAGTTTCGGACAGGGGGCCGTCTATGGCTACACCTTC	few	TRBJ1-2	TRBD1	TRBV6-5
CASGERQGAPQYF	TGTGCCAGCGGGGAGAGACAGGGGGCTCCCCAGTACTTC	few	TRBJ2-5	TRBD1	TRBV12-3/TRBV12-4
CASSSTENAGQVYNSPLHF	TGTGCCAGCAGCTCCACGGAAAACGCGGGACAAGTCTATAATTCACCCCTCCACTTT	few	TRBJ1-6	NA	TRBV7-9
CASSQGGGEKLFF	TGTGCCAGCAGCCAAGGGGGGGGTGAAAAACTGTTTTTT	NA	TRBJ1-4	NA	TRBV7-9
CASSLALEREVEAFF	TGTGCCAGCAGCTTAGCATTAGAACGAGAGGTTGAAGCTTTCTTT	many	TRBJ1-1	NA	TRBV7-2
CASRVTGVNSPLHF	TGTGCCAGCAGGGTCACAGGGGTTAATTCACCCCTCCACTTT	few	TRBJ1-6	TRBD1	TRBV6-1
CASSQERTGETQYF	TGCGCCAGCAGCCAAGAACGAACCGGGGAGACCCAGTACTTC	NA	TRBJ2-5	NA	TRBV4-1
CASRPDNYGYTF	TGTGCCAGCAGGCCCGATAACTATGGCTACACCTTC	few	TRBJ1-2	NA	TRBV7-6
CASSLTRTGNRVTQYF	TGTGCCAGCAGCCTCACCCGGACGGGGAATCGAGTTACCCAGTACTTC	once	TRBJ2-5	NA	TRBV13
CASSPFMIGATETQFF	TGTGCCAGCAGCCCCTTCATGATAGGGGCCACAGAGACCCAGTTCTTC	NA	TRBJ2-1	NA	TRBV6-2/TRBV6-3
CASGQGAQGGELFF	TGTGCCAGTGGACAGGGGGCGCAGGGCGGGGAGCTGTTTTTT	few	TRBJ2-2	TRBD1	TRBV24-1
CASSARTGGQETQYF	TGTGCCAGCAGCGCCCGGACAGGGGGCCAAGAGACCCAGTACTTC	NA	TRBJ2-5	TRBD1	TRBV13
CAITERAGGYTF	TGTGCCATCACCGAAAGGGCGGGTGGCTACACCTTC	NA	TRBJ1-2	NA	TRBV19
CASSSGTGNNQPQHF	TGTGCCAGCAGTTCCGGGACAGGGAACAATCAGCCCCAGCATTTT	few	TRBJ1-5	TRBD1	TRBV27
CSARLGTGINQPQHF	TGCAGTGCTAGGCTGGGGACAGGAATTAATCAGCCCCAGCATTTT	few	TRBJ1-5	TRBD1	TRBV20-1
CASSSEGGRDTQYF	TGTGCCAGCAGCTCGGAGGGGGGGAGAGATACGCAGTATTTT	few	TRBJ2-3	NA	TRBV11-3
CATVAGPDTQYF	TGTGCCACAGTAGCGGGGCCAGATACGCAGTATTTT	NA	TRBJ2-3	TRBD2	TRBV10-3
CASSKGTGNAQYF	TGTGCCAGTAGTAAAGGTACCGGGAATGCCCAGTACTTC	NA	TRBJ2-5	NA	TRBV19
CASSFLSGGASDTQYF	TGTGCCAGCAGTTTCCTTAGCGGGGGGGCCTCAGATACGCAGTATTTT	many	TRBJ2-3	TRBD2	TRBV27
CASSISGTPNTEAFF	TGTGCCAGCAGCATCTCCGGGACGCCGAACACTGAAGCTTTCTTT	few	TRBJ1-1	NA	TRBV6-1
CVSGPTGAYEQYF	TGTGTCAGCGGACCTACGGGGGCCTACGAGCAGTACTTC	once	TRBJ2-7	NA	TRBV7-6
CASSDSAGGPETQYF	TGTGCCAGCAGTGACTCAGCGGGGGGGCCAGAGACCCAGTACTTC	many	TRBJ2-5	TRBD2	TRBV6-4
CASSLLAGLSSYNEQFF	TGTGCCAGCAGTTTACTAGCGGGCCTGAGCTCCTACAATGAGCAGTTCTTC	NA	TRBJ2-1	TRBD2	TRBV27
CASSVINGATVHEQFF	TGTGCCAGCAGCGTTATAAACGGGGCGACGGTACATGAGCAGTTCTTC	once	TRBJ2-1	NA	TRBV7-3
CASSLGTALRAFF	TGTGCCAGCAGCTTAGGGACCGCCCTGAGGGCTTTCTTT	few	TRBJ1-1	NA	TRBV7-9
CASSLIGTAFSYEQYF	TGTGCCAGCTCACTGATAGGGACAGCCTTCTCCTACGAGCAGTACTTC	NA	TRBJ2-7	TRBD1	TRBV18
CASSQGARGEAFF	TGTGCCAGCAGCCAAGGGGCAAGGGGTGAAGCTTTCTTT	NA	TRBJ1-1	NA	TRBV7-9
CASSAAGTSGGQTQYF	TGTGCCAGTAGTGCGGCCGGGACTAGCGGGGGACAGACCCAGTACTTC	NA	TRBJ2-5	TRBD2	TRBV19
CASSSTNYNEQFF	TGTGCCAGCAGTTCGACCAACTACAATGAGCAGTTCTTC	many	TRBJ2-1	NA	TRBV7-8
CASSLRGAANTGELFF	TGTGCCAGCAGCTTAAGGGGGGCCGCGAACACCGGGGAGCTGTTTTTT	many	TRBJ2-2	NA	TRBV7-3
CASSHSADLNTEAFF	TGTGCCAGCAGCCACTCTGCGGATTTGAACACTGAAGCTTTCTTT	NA	TRBJ1-1	NA	TRBV7-2
CASSPLDHRWYF	TGTGCCAGCAGCCCCCTGGACCACCGGTGGTACTTC	many	TRBJ2-5	NA	TRBV7-2
CASSSAREQFF	TGTGCCAGCAGCTCAGCCAGAGAGCAGTTCTTC	many	TRBJ2-1	NA	TRBV7-8
CASAPGASDQPQHF	TGTGCTAGTGCCCCCGGGGCGAGCGATCAGCCCCAGCATTTT	many	TRBJ1-5	NA	TRBV12-5